This TCR beta chain was found in a study of blood T cells in healthy people across ages. Overall study findings and caveats: While age rose, TCR beta diversity per million T cells dropped in a roughly linear way.

The V gene's germline CDR1 is SGHDN and CDR2 FVKESK. The CDR3 has 17 amino acids. The V segment lost 4 bases and the J segment 2 bases; nucleotides outside the gene matches: 10. Concerning this clonotype itself: As yet, its antigen is unknown.

A second 7 to 11 cycle PCR used barcoded and J-beta primers. Each TCR beta cDNA got a 12-nucleotide random molecular identifier. TCRdb itself ran the 5' RACE reads through MiXCR, one entry per CDR3 protein. The table includes around 1.5 million distinct CDR3 sequences, roughly 32% detected once. Input material: blood. The TCR originated in a woman aged 25 to 39 in good health. The genes are TRBV14 and TRBJ2-7, with TRBD1 identical over 11 bases. Here the CDR3 reads CASSPYGTGGFAYEQYF. The CDR3 bases are TGTGCCAGCAGCCCTTACGGGACAGGGGGTTTCGCCTACGAGCAGTACTTC.